This T cell receptor beta chain came from a study of cytomegalovirus exposure and HLA in healthy donors. Study-level findings and limits: Per published reports, the classifier diagnosed cytomegalovirus status with high specificity and sensitivity.

In regard to this clone: The antigen is unknown.

Germline CDR1 SQVTM, CDR2 ANQGSEA. The CDR3 runs to 15 residues. Trimming shortened V by 1 base and J by 8 bases, and 20 bases separated the two germline ends. Assay used: immunoSEQ multiplex PCR; TCRdb lists only in-frame clones, some missing. The table lists about 160,000 clones, 91% of them singletons. The chain joins TRBV29-1 to TRBJ1-2, with D possibly being TRBD1 (5 bases). This receptor was taken from a young woman in good health and CMV-seropositive. Sequencing input: PBMCs. CDR3 sequence (DNA): TGCAGCGTTGAAGTGCAGTTAGCGGGGACGGAGGGCTACACCTTC. Translation: CSVEVQLAGTEGYTF.